This TCR beta chain was obtained from a study of glioma-infiltrating T cells after dendritic cell vaccination. The CDR3 extends over 16 amino acids. Germline CDR1 LGHNT, CDR2 FRNRAP. V dropped 1 base and J dropped 6; count of bases not matched to a gene: 8. Specified time point: after dendritic cell vaccination, including at tumor progression/relapse. The protocol was immunoSEQ multiplex PCR, while the TCRdb copy is restricted to in-frame clones and leaves out a portion. The sample has approximately 85,000 clones; 85% are singletons. The sample was blood, taken after dendritic cell vaccination. The receptor comes from a human donor with glioblastoma. The chain employs TRBV12-5 and TRBJ1-4, with TRBD1 identical over 7 bases. The CDR3 bases are TGTGCTAGTGGTTTGGAACAGACAGGGTGGGATGAAAAACTGTTTTTT. It yields the protein CASGLEQTGWDEKLFF.